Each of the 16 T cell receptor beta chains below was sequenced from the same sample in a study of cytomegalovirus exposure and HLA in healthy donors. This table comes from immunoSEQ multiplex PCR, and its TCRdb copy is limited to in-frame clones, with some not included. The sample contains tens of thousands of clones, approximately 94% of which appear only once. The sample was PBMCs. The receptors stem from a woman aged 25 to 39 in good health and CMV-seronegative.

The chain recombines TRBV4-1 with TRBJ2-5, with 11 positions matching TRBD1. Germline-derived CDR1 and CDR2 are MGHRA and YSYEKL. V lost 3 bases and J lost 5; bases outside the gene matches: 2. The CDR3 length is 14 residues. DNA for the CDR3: TGCGCCAGCAGCCAGGGGACAGGGGGGGAGACCCAGTACTTC. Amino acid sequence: CASSQGTGGETQYF.

The CDR3 bases are TGTGCCAGCAGCTTGTTGGGACTGGACCTCACCGGGGAGCTGTTTTTT. Its protein is CASSLLGLDLTGELFF. J is TRBJ2-2 and V is TRBV5-4, with a possible D match to TRBD2 (6 bases). V dropped 1 base and J dropped 4 bases, with 14 bases sitting between them. The CDR3 loop spans 16 amino acids. The germline CDR1 and CDR2 sequences are SGHNT and YYREEE (reference sequence).

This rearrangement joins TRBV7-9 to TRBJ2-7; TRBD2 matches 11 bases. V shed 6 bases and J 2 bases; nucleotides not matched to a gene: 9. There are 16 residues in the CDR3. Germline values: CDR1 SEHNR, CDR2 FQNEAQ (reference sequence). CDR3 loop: CASSSSGTSGAYEQYF. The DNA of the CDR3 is TGTGCCAGCAGTTCTTCCGGGACTAGCGGCGCCTACGAGCAGTACTTC.

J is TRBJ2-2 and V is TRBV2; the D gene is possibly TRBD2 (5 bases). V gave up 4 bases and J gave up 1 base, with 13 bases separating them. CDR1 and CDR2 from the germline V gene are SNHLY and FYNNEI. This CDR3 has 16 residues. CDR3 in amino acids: CASSGPLGGNTGELFF. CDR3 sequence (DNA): TGTGCCAGCAGTGGCCCACTCGGAGGGAACACCGGGGAGCTGTTTTTT.

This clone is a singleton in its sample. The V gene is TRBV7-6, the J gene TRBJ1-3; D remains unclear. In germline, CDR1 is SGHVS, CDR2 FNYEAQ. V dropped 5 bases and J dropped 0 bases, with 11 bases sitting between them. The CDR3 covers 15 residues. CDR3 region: CASSPTVSSGNTIYF. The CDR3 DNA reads TGTGCCAGCAGCCCAACCGTGAGCTCTGGAAACACCATATATTTT.

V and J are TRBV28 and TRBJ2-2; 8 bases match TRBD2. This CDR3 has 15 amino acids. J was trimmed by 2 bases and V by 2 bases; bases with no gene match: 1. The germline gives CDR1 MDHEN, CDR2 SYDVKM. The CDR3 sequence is CASSLAGGNTGELFF. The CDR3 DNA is TGTGCCAGCAGTTTAGCGGGGGGCAACACCGGGGAGCTGTTTTTT. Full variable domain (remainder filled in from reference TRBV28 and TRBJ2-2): DVKVTQSSRYLVKRTGEKVFLECVQDMDHENMFWYRQDPGLGLRLIYFSYDVKMKEKGDIPEGYSVSREKKERFSLILESASTNQTSMYLCASSLAGGNTGELFFGEGSRLTVL.

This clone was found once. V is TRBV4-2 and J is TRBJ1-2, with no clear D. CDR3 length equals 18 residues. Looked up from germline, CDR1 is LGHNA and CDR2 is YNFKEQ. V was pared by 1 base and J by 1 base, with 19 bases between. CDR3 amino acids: CASSQGRILSLSNYGYTF. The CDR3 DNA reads TGTGCCAGCAGCCAAGGGCGGATTTTGTCGTTAAGTAACTATGGCTACACCTTC.

CDR3 protein: CASSPRLQETQYF. The CDR3 bases are TGTGCCAGTAGTCCCAGGCTGCAAGAGACCCAGTACTTC. The rearrangement uses TRBV19 and TRBJ2-5; D gene unclear. V was pared by 5 bases and J by 2 bases, with 9 bases between. Germline loops: CDR1 LNHDA, CDR2 SQIVND (reference sequence). The CDR3 contains 13 residues.

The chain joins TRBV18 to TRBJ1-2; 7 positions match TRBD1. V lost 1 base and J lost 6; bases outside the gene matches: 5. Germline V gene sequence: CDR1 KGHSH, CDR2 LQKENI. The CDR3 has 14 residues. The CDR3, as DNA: TGTGCCAGCTCACCACAAACGACAGGGAATGGCTACACCTTC. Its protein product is CASSPQTTGNGYTF.

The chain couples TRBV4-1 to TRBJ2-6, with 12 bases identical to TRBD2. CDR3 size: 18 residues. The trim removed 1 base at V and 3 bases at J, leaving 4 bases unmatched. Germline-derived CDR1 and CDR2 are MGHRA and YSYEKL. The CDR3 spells CASSQGTSGTYGANVLTF. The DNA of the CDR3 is TGCGCCAGCAGCCAAGGGACTAGCGGGACTTATGGGGCCAACGTCCTGACTTTC.

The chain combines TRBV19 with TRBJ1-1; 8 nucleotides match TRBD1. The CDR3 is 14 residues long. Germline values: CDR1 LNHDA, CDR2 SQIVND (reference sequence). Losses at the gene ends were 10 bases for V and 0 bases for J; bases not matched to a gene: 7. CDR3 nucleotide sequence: TGTGCCACCGGATGGGGACAGGTGAACACTGAAGCTTTCTTT. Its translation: CATGWGQVNTEAFF.

Here the CDR3 reads CASSLTGTDTGELFF. CDR3 coding DNA: TGTGCCAGCAGCTTAACCGGGACTGACACCGGGGAGCTGTTTTTT. The chain has TRBV11-2 and TRBJ2-2; tentative D call: TRBD2 (6 bases). The germline V gene encodes CDR1 SGHAT and CDR2 FQNNGV. V was pared by 2 bases and J by 3 bases, with 10 bases between. CDR3 length: 15 amino acids.

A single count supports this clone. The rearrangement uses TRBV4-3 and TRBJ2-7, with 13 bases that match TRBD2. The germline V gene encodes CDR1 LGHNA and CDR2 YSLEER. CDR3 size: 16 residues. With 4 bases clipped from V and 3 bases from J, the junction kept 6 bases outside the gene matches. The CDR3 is CASSPTSGGENYEQYF. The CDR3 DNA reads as TGCGCCAGCAGCCCCACTAGCGGGGGGGAGAACTACGAGCAGTACTTC.

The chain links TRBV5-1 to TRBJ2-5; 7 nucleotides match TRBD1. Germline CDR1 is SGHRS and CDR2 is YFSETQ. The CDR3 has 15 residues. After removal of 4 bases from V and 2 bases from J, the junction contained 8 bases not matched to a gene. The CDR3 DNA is TGCGCCAGCAGCGGAATAACGGGACAGCAAGAGACCCAGTACTTC. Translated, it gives CASSGITGQQETQYF.

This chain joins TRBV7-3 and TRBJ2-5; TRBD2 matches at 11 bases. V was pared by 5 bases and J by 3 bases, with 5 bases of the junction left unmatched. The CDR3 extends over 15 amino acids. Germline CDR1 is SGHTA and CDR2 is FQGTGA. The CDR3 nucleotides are TGTGCCAGCAGCCCAAGACTAGCGGGAAAAGAGACCCAGTACTTC. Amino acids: CASSPRLAGKETQYF.

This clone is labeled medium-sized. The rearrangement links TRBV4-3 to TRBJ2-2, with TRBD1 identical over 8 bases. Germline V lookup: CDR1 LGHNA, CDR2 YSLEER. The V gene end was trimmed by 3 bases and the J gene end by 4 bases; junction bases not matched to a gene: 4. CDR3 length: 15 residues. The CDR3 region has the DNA TGCGCCAGCAGCCACGACAGGGGAGCCACCGGGGAGCTGTTTTTT. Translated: CASSHDRGATGELFF.